This TCR beta chain was captured in a study of T-cell reconstitution after alpha-beta-depleted transplantation in children. This clonotype was observed a handful of times. Its target is unknown. Findings and limits, study-wide: Counts and diversity of T cells one year after transplant came mostly from newly produced T cells.

CDR1 and CDR2 from the germline V gene are DFQATT and SNEGSKA (reference sequence). The CDR3 has 13 residues. V lost 3 bases, J lost 8 bases, and 7 bases stayed unmatched. Unique molecular identifiers were incorporated into the prepared TCRbeta library. TCRdb re-derived calls from the PCR reads in MiXCR, one entry per CDR3 protein. The data show 200,000 to 250,000 distinct CDR3 sequences, 11% seen once. The source of this sequence is a child less than two years old with acute myeloid leukemia, due to receive a stem cell transplant. The sample here was PBMCs, taken before TCRalphabeta/CD19-depleted stem cell transplant. The J gene is TRBJ2-1, the V gene TRBV20-1; 7 bases fit TRBD1. The CDR3 is CSARGDRVDEQFF. The CDR3 bases are TGCAGTGCTAGGGGTGACAGGGTAGATGAGCAGTTCTTC.